The table lists the clone carrying this TCR beta chain with a few counts. Its specificity is unknown. This sample was taken from a study of cytomegalovirus exposure and HLA in healthy donors. Looking at the study overall: The 100 million to 140 million unique TCR beta sequences, from roughly 180 million T cells, were found by an earlier analysis.

Researchers ran the PCR with 60 Vbeta and 13 Jbeta primers. Sequencing used immunoSEQ multiplex PCR; TCRdb keeps in-frame clones, though not all of them. The table includes roughly 100,000 clones, under 85% detected once. Germline CDR1 is LGHNT and CDR2 is FRNRAP. Trimming stripped 2 bases from V and 10 bases from J, with 10 bases between. This CDR3 is built from 12 residues. Overall study findings and caveats: In a later analysis, HLA-associated beta chains showed higher expansion and lower generation probabilities than comparable chains.

Sequenced input: PBMCs. The TCR sequence derives from a woman in her thirties or forties in good health and CMV-seronegative. The chain joins TRBV12-5 to TRBJ2-3; possibly TRBD1 for D (6 bases). The CDR3 region has the DNA TGTGCTAGTGGTTTGTTACAGGGCCCGCAGTATTTT. The encoded protein is CASGLLQGPQYF.